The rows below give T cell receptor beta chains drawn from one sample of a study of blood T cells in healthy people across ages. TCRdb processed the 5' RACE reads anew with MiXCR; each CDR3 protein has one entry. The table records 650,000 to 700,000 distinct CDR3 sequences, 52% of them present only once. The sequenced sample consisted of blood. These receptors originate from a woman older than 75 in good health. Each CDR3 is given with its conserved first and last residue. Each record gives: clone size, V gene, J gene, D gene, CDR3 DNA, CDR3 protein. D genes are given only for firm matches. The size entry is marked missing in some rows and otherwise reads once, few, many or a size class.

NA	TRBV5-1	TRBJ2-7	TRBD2	TGCGCCAGCAACTTATTACCGACTAGCGGGGGGGGTAGCTCCTACAATGAGCAGTACTTC	CASNLLPTSGGGSSYNEQYF
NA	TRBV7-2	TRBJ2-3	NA	TGTGCCAGCAGCTTTGGACAGCGCACAGATACGCAGTATTTT	CASSFGQRTDTQYF
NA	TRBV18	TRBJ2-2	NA	TGTGCCAGCTCTCAACAGTCTGCGAACACCGGGGAGCTGTTTTTT	CASSQQSANTGELFF
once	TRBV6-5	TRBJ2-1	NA	TGTGCCAGCCAACAGGGGAGGACCTACAATGAGCAGTTCTTC	CASQQGRTYNEQFF
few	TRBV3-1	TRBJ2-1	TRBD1	TGTGCCAGCAGCCAAACCGGGACAGAGCCCTACAATGAGCAGTTCTTC	CASSQTGTEPYNEQFF
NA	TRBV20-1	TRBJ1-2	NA	TGCAGTGCTAAAAAGGGGCAGGACTATGGCTACACCTTC	CSAKKGQDYGYTF
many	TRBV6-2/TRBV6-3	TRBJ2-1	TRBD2	TGTGCCAGCCGAACTAGCGGGAGTAATGAGCAGTTCTTC	CASRTSGSNEQFF
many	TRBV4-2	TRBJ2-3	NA	TGTGCCAGCAGCCAAGGGGACCGCACAGATACGCAGTATTTT	CASSQGDRTDTQYF
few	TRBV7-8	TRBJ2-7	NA	TGTGCCAGCAGCTTAGGTTCGGGGTCCGACGAGCAGTACTTC	CASSLGSGSDEQYF
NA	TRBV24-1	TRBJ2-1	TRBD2	TGTGCCACCAGTGATTTGCCGACTAGCGGGAGGGTGGAGAATGAGCAGTTCTTC	CATSDLPTSGRVENEQFF
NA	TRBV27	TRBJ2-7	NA	TGTGCCAGCGCTAACCTCCTGGGGGAGCAGTACTTC	CASANLLGEQYF
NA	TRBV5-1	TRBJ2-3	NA	TGCGCCAGCAGCGCTAGGGGGACCCCCACAGATACGCAGTATTTT	CASSARGTPTDTQYF
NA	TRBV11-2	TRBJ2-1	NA	TGTGCCAGCAGCTCAAGACAGAATTTCAATGAGCAGTTCTTC	CASSSRQNFNEQFF
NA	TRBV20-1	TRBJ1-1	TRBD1	TGCAGTGCACCCGACAGGGGTCACCGTGAAGCTTTCTTT	CSAPDRGHREAFF
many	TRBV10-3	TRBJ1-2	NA	TGTGCCATCAACTATATACAGGGACGCGGCTACACCTTC	CAINYIQGRGYTF
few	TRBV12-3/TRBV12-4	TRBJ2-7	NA	TGTGCCAGCAGTGTGCAGTTTACCTACGAGCAGTACTTC	CASSVQFTYEQYF
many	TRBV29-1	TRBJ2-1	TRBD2	TGCAGCGTTTGGTCGACTAGCTATGAGCAGTTCTTC	CSVWSTSYEQFF
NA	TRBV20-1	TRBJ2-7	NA	TGCAGTGCTAGAGAGGGGGGCAAGCCTGGGGAGCGGTACTTC	CSAREGGKPGERYF
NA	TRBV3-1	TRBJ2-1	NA	TGTACCAGCAGCCAAGCGGGTGAGCAGTTCTTC	CTSSQAGEQFF
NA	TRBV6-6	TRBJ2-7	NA	TGTGCCAGCACCCGGGAGAAAGGCTCCTACGAGCAGTACTTC	CASTREKGSYEQYF
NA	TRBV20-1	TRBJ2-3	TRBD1	TGCAGTGTTGGGACAGGGGGCACAGGAGATACGCAGTATTTT	CSVGTGGTGDTQYF